The 9 T cell receptor beta chains below all came from one sample that was sequenced in a study of lymphopenia after photon versus proton radiotherapy. Sequencing was performed with immunoSEQ multiplex PCR; in TCRdb, only in-frame clones are kept and a portion is missing. The top ten clones hold about 4.4% of a sample with 150,000 to 200,000 clones, approximately 91% of them seen once. The sample consisted of peripheral blood, taken from a patient treated with photon-based radiotherapy. The receptor set was obtained from a man aged 50-60 years with gastric cancer.

The chain recombines TRBV25-1 with TRBJ1-5; D ambiguous. This CDR3 contains 14 residues. V lost 2 bases and J lost 8, with 13 bases in between. In germline, CDR1 is MGHDK, CDR2 SYGVNS. The CDR3 sequence: CASSENAADEPQHF. Written as DNA, the CDR3 is TGTGCCAGCAGTGAAAATGCCGCTGATGAGCCCCAGCATTTT.

CDR3 sequence reads: CASSLQNNEQFF. As DNA, the CDR3 is TGTGCCAGCAGCTTACAGAACAATGAGCAGTTCTTC. The chain is built from TRBV7-3 and TRBJ2-1, with no clear D. The CDR3 has 12 residues. Germline CDR1 reads SGHTA; CDR2 reads FQGTGA. V shed 2 bases and J shed 5 bases, with 4 bases lying between them.

V is TRBV7-3 and J is TRBJ2-2; 8 nucleotides line up with TRBD2. CDR3 size: 16 residues. After removal of 2 bases from V and 4 bases from J, the junction contained 6 bases not matched to a gene. CDR1 and CDR2 (germline): SGHTA, FQGTGA. The CDR3 sequence is CASSLGGTSVTGELFF. The CDR3 DNA is TGTGCCAGCAGCTTAGGGGGGACTAGTGTCACCGGGGAGCTGTTTTTT.

This clone has just a few counts. The rearrangement uses TRBV7-9 and TRBJ2-3; TRBD2 is a possible D gene (5 bases). The CDR3 spans 14 residues. Germline V lookup: CDR1 SEHNR, CDR2 FQNEAQ (reference sequence). V was trimmed by 5 bases and J by 0 bases, leaving 9 bases between them. The CDR3 reads CASSRGGSTDTQYF. DNA of the CDR3: TGTGCCAGCAGCCGTGGAGGTAGCACAGATACGCAGTATTTT.

The chain recombines TRBV5-4 with TRBJ2-4; 7 nucleotides match TRBD1. The germline gives CDR1 SGHNT, CDR2 YYREEE (reference sequence). The length of the CDR3 is 13 residues. J lost 5 bases, V lost 4 bases, and 3 bases had no gene match. The CDR3 loop is CASSHTGENIQYF. CDR3 nucleotide sequence: TGTGCCAGCAGCCACACAGGGGAAAACATTCAGTACTTC.

The rearrangement links TRBV19 to TRBJ1-2, with D possibly matching TRBD1 (5 bases). V dropped 5 bases and J dropped 6 bases, with 16 bases sitting between them. The germline CDR1 and CDR2 sequences are LNHDA and SQIVND (reference sequence). The CDR3 has 14 residues. The CDR3 sequence is CASSDSPRVNGYTF. The CDR3 bases are TGTGCCAGTAGTGACAGTCCCAGGGTAAATGGCTACACCTTC.

This clone was seen only a few times. V and J are TRBV15 and TRBJ2-1; TRBD2 is a possible D gene (6 bases). V was shortened by 2 bases and J by 4 bases, with 18 bases between the two germline ends. CDR3 length equals 17 residues. Germline loops: CDR1 LNHNV, CDR2 YYDKDF (reference sequence). For the CDR3, the DNA is TGTGCCACCAGCAGAATAACGGGGGAGGTAGGATACAATGAGCAGTTCTTC. It encodes CATSRITGEVGYNEQFF.

CDR3 nucleotides: TGCGCCAGCAGCCAAGATCCGGGGGGCAATGAGCAGTTCTTC. This gives the protein CASSQDPGGNEQFF. This sequence joins TRBV4-1 and TRBJ2-1; 7 bases agree with TRBD2. The CDR3 consists of 14 residues. Trimming removed 0 bases from V and 6 bases from J; junction bases left unmatched: 2. CDR1 and CDR2 from the germline V gene are MGHRA and YSYEKL.

The CDR3 reads CASSLALGKTGNTIYF. Written as DNA, the CDR3 is TGTGCCAGCAGCTTGGCCCTGGGGAAGACTGGAAACACCATATATTTT. V usage is TRBV5-6 and J usage is TRBJ1-3; D is ambiguous. Trimming pared 0 bases from V and 2 bases from J, leaving 12 bases between. Germline loops: CDR1 SGHDT, CDR2 YYEEEE. The CDR3 has 16 residues.